The T cell receptor beta chain described here comes from a study of blood T cell repertoires in COVID-19. TCRdb's copy holds only in-frame clones and misses some; the assay was immunoSEQ multiplex PCR. Of about 160,000 clones listed, approximately 83% were seen once; the top ten hold 9.1%. V gave up 2 bases and J gave up 4 bases; unmatched junction bases: 4. This CDR3 has 13 residues. CDR1 GTSNPN and CDR2 SVGIG come from the germline V gene (reference sequence). The genes are TRBV30 and TRBJ2-7; 8 bases are shared with TRBD1. This TCR derives from an elderly woman with active or convalescent COVID-19. The sequenced sample consisted of peripheral blood. DNA for the CDR3: TGTGCCTGGAGTCTAACAGGGGGTTACGAGCAGTACTTC. This sequence encodes CAWSLTGGYEQYF.